A single sample is the source of the 26 T cell receptor beta chains below, sequenced in a study of blood T cell repertoires in COVID-19. Sequenced by immunoSEQ multiplex PCR; TCRdb stores in-frame clones only, minus some. The table lists 50,000 to 55,000 clones, nearly 90% of them singletons. Material: peripheral blood. These TCRs come from a man between 60 and 75 years old with active COVID-19.

The CDR3 loop reads CAISESYRAVFALHF. The CDR3 region has the DNA TGTGCCATCAGTGAGTCCTACAGGGCGGTATTTGCCCTCCACTTT. This chain connects TRBV10-3 to TRBJ1-6; perhaps TRBD1 as D (6 bases). V lost 0 bases and J 14 bases, leaving 17 bases between the germline ends. The CDR3 runs 15 residues. The germline CDR1 and CDR2 sequences are ENHRY and SYGVKD.

This chain uses TRBV6-6 with TRBJ1-3; D not certain. The CDR3 has 13 residues. Germline V gene lookup returns CDR1 MNHNY and CDR2 SVGAGI (reference sequence). Trimming shortened V by 6 bases and J by 0 bases, and 6 bases separated the two germline ends. CDR3 protein: CASRPGSGNTIYF. The CDR3, as DNA: TGTGCCAGCAGACCGGGCTCTGGAAACACCATATATTTT.

The chain recombines TRBV7-2 with TRBJ2-7; 13 nucleotides match TRBD2. The CDR3 sequence is 16 residues long. Trimming took 5 bases from V and 5 from J; bases not matched to a gene: 9. CDR1 and CDR2 (germline): SGHTA, FQGNSA. The CDR3 here is CASSLRTSGSKNEQYF. The CDR3 DNA follows: TGTGCCAGCAGCCTGCGGACTAGCGGGAGTAAAAACGAGCAGTACTTC.

The gene calls are TRBV24-1 and TRBJ2-5; 11 bases match TRBD2. There are 15 residues in the CDR3. Trimming took 3 bases from V and 6 from J; bases not matched to a gene: 5. The germline CDR1 and CDR2 sequences are KGHDR and SFDVKD. The CDR3 reads CATSDGTSGSQTQYF. The CDR3 DNA follows: TGTGCCACCAGTGATGGGACTAGCGGCAGCCAGACCCAGTACTTC.

The genes are TRBV3-1 (or the pseudogene TRBV3-2) and TRBJ1-1, with no clear D. V gave up 0 bases and J gave up 6 bases, with 5 bases separating them. Germline V lookup: CDR1 LGHDT, CDR2 YNNKEL (reference sequence). The CDR3 spans 12 residues. The CDR3 region has the DNA TGTGCCAGCAGCCAAGAGGCGGCTGAAGCTTTCTTT. Residues: CASSQEAAEAFF.

The V gene is TRBV7-2, the J gene TRBJ1-6; the D gene is possibly TRBD1 (6 bases). In germline, CDR1 is SGHTA, CDR2 FQGNSA. The CDR3 loop spans 16 amino acids. The V end lost 5 bases, the J end lost 7 bases, and 18 bases lay between the germline ends. As DNA, the CDR3 is TGTGCCAGCAGCCTCTACCGGGACATAGGCAATTCACCCCTCCACTTT. This codes for CASSLYRDIGNSPLHF.

V and J are TRBV7-2 and TRBJ2-5; the match to TRBD2 covers 7 bases. Germline V gene sequence: CDR1 SGHTA, CDR2 FQGNSA. CDR3 length: 14 residues. V lost 3 bases and J lost 4; bases outside the gene matches: 5. The CDR3 DNA is TGTGCCAGCAGCTTCCGGGCGGGAGTAGAGACCCAGTACTTC. As protein: CASSFRAGVETQYF.

J is TRBJ2-4 and V is TRBV4-3; 9 positions agree with TRBD1. Germline CDR1 LGHNA, CDR2 YSLEER. CDR3 length: 17 residues. V gave up 0 bases and J gave up 9 bases; unmatched junction bases: 12. The CDR3 sequence: CASSQEPHRGREGIQYF. The CDR3 DNA follows: TGCGCCAGCAGCCAAGAACCCCACAGGGGGCGCGAGGGCATTCAGTACTTC.

The CDR3 reads CASSLGHSTDTQYF. The CDR3, as DNA: TGTGCCAGCAGCTTAGGCCACTCCACAGATACGCAGTATTTT. V usage is TRBV7-9 and J usage is TRBJ2-3; D unclear. V shed 1 base and J shed 2 bases, with 7 bases lying between them. This CDR3 spans 14 amino acids. CDR1 and CDR2 (germline): SEHNR, FQNEAQ (reference sequence).

CDR3 region: CASSELEGREGYNEQFF. The CDR3 DNA reads as TGTGCCAGCAGTGAATTGGAAGGGCGGGAGGGCTACAATGAGCAGTTCTTC. The J gene is TRBJ2-1, the V gene TRBV6-1, with 9 bases identical to TRBD2. Trimming took 2 bases from V and 3 from J; bases not matched to a gene: 8. This CDR3 has 17 residues. CDR1 MNHNS and CDR2 SASEGT come from the germline V gene.

V and J are TRBV19 and TRBJ1-2; possibly TRBD1 for D (6 bases). The CDR3 loop spans 13 amino acids. The ends were cut back, 7 bases at V and 6 bases at J, with 15 bases in the middle. CDR1 and CDR2 (germline): LNHDA, SQIVND (reference sequence). The CDR3, as DNA: TGTGCCAGTACCAACAGGGTGATTCATGGCTACACCTTC. This encodes CASTNRVIHGYTF.

This chain links TRBV9 with TRBJ2-2; D may be TRBD1 (6 bases). The CDR3 runs to 16 residues. The germline V and J ends were trimmed by 4 bases and 0 bases, with 13 bases remaining between them. The germline CDR1 and CDR2 sequences are SGDLS and YYNGEE. In DNA form, the CDR3 reads TGTGCCAGCAGCCCTCGACAGGCTCCGAACACCGGGGAGCTGTTTTTT. Translated: CASSPRQAPNTGELFF.

In this sample, this clone turned up a few times. The chain links TRBV21-1 to TRBJ2-1; the table's D call TRBD1 went unverified against the DNA. TRBV21-1 corresponds to a pseudogene. The CDR3 is 18 amino acids. The CDR3 nucleotides are TGTGCCAGATACCGGGACAGGGGTAGTAGGGGGTATTACAATGAGCAGTTCTTC. Protein sequence: CARYRDRGSRGYYNEQFF.

CDR3 residues: CASRTGNTGELFF. CDR3 sequence (DNA): TGTGCCAGCAGGACTGGGAACACCGGGGAGCTGTTTTTT. This chain uses TRBV28 with TRBJ2-2; the D is unclear. Trimming removed 6 bases at V and 1 base at J, with 6 bases between. The germline CDR1 and CDR2 sequences are MDHEN and SYDVKM. The CDR3 contains 13 residues. Full variable domain (missing parts from reference TRBV28 and TRBJ2-2): DVKVTQSSRYLVKRTGEKVFLECVQDMDHENMFWYRQDPGLGLRLIYFSYDVKMKEKGDIPEGYSVSREKKERFSLILESASTNQTSMYLCASRTGNTGELFFGEGSRLTVL.

The CDR3 sequence: CASSAGTSGLIEQFF. The CDR3 DNA reads as TGTGCCAGCAGTGCCGGGACTAGCGGGTTGATTGAGCAGTTCTTC. This rearrangement joins TRBV2 to TRBJ2-1; 12 bases align to TRBD2. V dropped 4 bases and J dropped 9; count of bases not matched to a gene: 7. The CDR3 loop spans 15 amino acids. Germline V gene lookup returns CDR1 SNHLY and CDR2 FYNNEI.

In DNA form, the CDR3 reads TGTGCCAGCAGTGTATACGGGACTAGCGGGTCCCCCGGGGAGCTGTTTTTT. The encoded protein is CASSVYGTSGSPGELFF. The chain uses TRBV2 and TRBJ2-2; 12 bases line up with TRBD2. V lost 4 bases, J lost 6 bases, and 9 bases stayed unmatched. Germline CDR1 and CDR2: SNHLY and FYNNEI. CDR3 length equals 17 residues.

This clone was counted only a few times. This sequence joins TRBV7-3 and TRBJ2-1, with 11 bases matching TRBD2. Germline values: CDR1 SGHTA, CDR2 FQGTGA. This CDR3 comprises 16 residues. The V gene end was trimmed by 5 bases and the J gene end by 4 bases; junction bases not matched to a gene: 7. In DNA, the CDR3 is TGTGCCAGCAGCGCCTTCTCTAGCGGGAGGTACAATGAGCAGTTCTTC. Translating it yields CASSAFSSGRYNEQFF. The variable domain in full, with the rest retrieved from reference TRBV7-3 and TRBJ2-1, is GAGVSQTPSNKVTEKGKYVELRCDPISGHTALYWYRQSLGQGPEFLIYFQGTGAADDSGLPNDRFFAVRPEGSVSTLKIQRTERGDSAVYLCASSAFSSGRYNEQFFGPGTRLTVL.

The chain carries TRBV7-3 and TRBJ2-6; 7 bases line up with TRBD2. The CDR3 is 17 amino acids. Germline-derived CDR1 and CDR2 are SGHTA and FQGTGA. The junction had 5 bases not matched to a gene; V was cut back by 3 bases and J by 0 bases. The CDR3 is CASSFGGSSSGANVLTF. The DNA for the CDR3 is TGTGCCAGCAGCTTCGGCGGGAGCAGCTCTGGGGCCAACGTCCTGACTTTC.

A note on this clone: One junction end disagrees with the germline gene, perhaps due to a read error. The V gene is TRBV7-7, the J gene TRBJ2-2; tentative D call: TRBD1 (5 bases). This CDR3 has 13 amino acids. Germline V gene data show CDR1 as SSHAT and CDR2 as FNYEAQ (reference sequence). The CDR3 is CASSFGQTGELFF. The CDR3 nucleotides are TGTGCTAGCAGCTTCGGACAAACCGGGGAGCTGTTTTTT.

The chain recombines TRBV7-2 with TRBJ2-5; D unclear. The length of the CDR3 is 13 residues. The V gene's germline CDR1 is SGHTA and CDR2 FQGNSA. Trimming shortened V by 4 bases and J by 5 bases, and 11 bases separated the two germline ends. CDR3 in amino acids: CASSSQFGETQYF. The CDR3, as DNA: TGTGCCAGCAGCTCCCAGTTCGGGGAGACCCAGTACTTC.

The CDR3 sequence is CASSQSLGTGRGCGYTF. CDR3 in DNA: TGTGCCAGCAGCCAATCCCTCGGGACAGGGCGGGGTTGTGGCTACACCTTC. The rearrangement links TRBV3-1 (or the pseudogene TRBV3-2) to TRBJ1-2, with 9 positions matching TRBD1. The germline V gene has CDR1 LGHDT and CDR2 YNNKEL (reference sequence). J was trimmed by 7 bases and V by 2 bases; bases with no gene match: 14. The CDR3 is 17 amino acids.

The V and J genes are TRBV10-3 and TRBJ2-1, with 7 bases identical to TRBD2. The CDR3 sequence is 15 residues long. V lost 10 bases and J lost 0; bases outside the gene matches: 9. Germline V gives CDR1 ENHRY, CDR2 SYGVKD. The CDR3, as DNA: TGTGCCAGCTCACTAGCGCAGAGCTCCTACAATGAGCAGTTCTTC. This codes for CASSLAQSSYNEQFF.

The chain has TRBV5-1 and TRBJ2-7; 12 bases match TRBD2. Unmatched junction bases numbered 4, after V lost 7 bases and J lost 5 bases. Germline assignment: CDR1 SGHRS and CDR2 YFSETQ. CDR3 length: 13 residues. The CDR3 sequence: CASRTSGNHEQYF. In DNA form, the CDR3 reads TGCGCCAGCCGGACTAGCGGGAACCACGAGCAGTACTTC.

The chain couples TRBV7-9 to TRBJ2-4; 9 bases align to TRBD1. Germline V lookup: CDR1 SEHNR, CDR2 FQNEAQ (reference sequence). This CDR3 is built from 18 residues. The J segment lost 3 bases and the V segment lost 3 bases, leaving 12 bases of the junction unmatched. In nucleotides, the CDR3 is TGTGCCAGCAGCTTTGGGGACAGGGTAATACCGATCAAAAACATTCAGTACTTC. Encoded protein: CASSFGDRVIPIKNIQYF.

The chain recombines TRBV6-1 with TRBJ1-1, with D possibly TRBD1 on 5 matching bases. In germline, CDR1 is MNHNS, CDR2 SASEGT. V lost 1 base, J lost 4 bases, and 13 bases lay in between. CDR3 length equals 15 residues. CDR3 sequence (DNA): TGTGCCAGCAGTGAAGAGGGCAGGGTTGGCACTGAAGCTTTCTTT. The encoded protein is CASSEEGRVGTEAFF.

The chain joins TRBV23-1 to TRBJ2-7; 8 bases map to TRBD1. TRBV23-1 is labeled an ORF, and its function is uncertain. The CDR3 has 20 amino acids. V dropped 0 bases and J dropped 2; count of bases not matched to a gene: 18. The CDR3 DNA sequence: TGCGCCAGCAGTCAATCGTGCGCAGTACAGGGGGGCCCAAATCCCTACGAGCAGTACTTC. Amino acid sequence: CASSQSCAVQGGPNPYEQYF.